The 21 T cell receptor beta chains below all came from one sample that was sequenced in a study of identical twins. MiXCR, applied by TCRdb to the 5' RACE reads, yields one record per CDR3 protein. The repertoire holds a few hundred thousand distinct CDR3 sequences, over 9.5% seen once, with more than 8% in the top ten. Sequencing input: memory T cells sorted from blood. The source is a man aged 45-60 years in good health.

The CDR3 DNA follows: TGCGCCTCTTCAATCTCGGGGGATGAAAAACTGTTTTTT. Its protein is CASSISGDEKLFF. V is TRBV5-1 and J is TRBJ1-4; TRBD1 is a possible D gene (5 bases). The CDR3 is 13 amino acids. V lost 10 bases to trimming and J lost 6 bases, with 16 bases between them. Germline CDR1 reads SGHRS; CDR2 reads YFSETQ.

This clonotype appeared a few times. CDR3 in amino acids: CASSLGTSQADTQYF. For the CDR3, the DNA is TGTGCCAGCAGCTTGGGGACTAGCCAAGCAGATACGCAGTATTTT. The chain is built from TRBV5-5 and TRBJ2-3; 8 bases agree with TRBD2. CDR1 SGHKS and CDR2 YYEKEE come from the germline V gene (reference sequence). The CDR3 is 15 residues long. V was clipped by 0 bases and J by 4 bases; unmatched bases: 4.

This clonotype was counted a few times. The rearrangement links TRBV19 to TRBJ2-3; D may be TRBD2 (5 bases). V lost 11 bases, J lost 2 bases, and 14 bases lay in between. The germline V gene has CDR1 LNHDA and CDR2 SQIVND (reference sequence). The CDR3 totals 13 residues. CDR3 sequence (DNA): TGTGCCCTCCCCCCACTAGACACAGATACGCAGTATTTT. Its protein is CALPPLDTDTQYF.

This rearrangement joins TRBV5-1 to TRBJ1-2; tentative D call: TRBD1 (6 bases). The CDR3 runs 12 residues. V was pared by 1 base and J by 8 bases, with 9 bases between. CDR1 and CDR2 (germline): SGHRS, YFSETQ. CDR3 bases: TGCGCCAGCAGCTTGCAAGGACAGGGCTACACCTTC. Translated, it gives CASSLQGQGYTF.

This clonotype turned up a few times. J is TRBJ2-7 and V is TRBV4-1, with 11 bases identical to TRBD2. CDR3 length: 17 amino acids. V trimming: 1 base; J trimming: 6 bases; junction bases outside the gene matches: 11. Germline loops: CDR1 MGHRA, CDR2 YSYEKL. CDR3: CASSQVAGGTTSGEQYF. The CDR3 region has the DNA TGCGCCAGCAGCCAAGTAGCGGGAGGGACAACCTCGGGCGAGCAGTACTTC.

This clonotype occurred a few times. V is TRBV9 and J is TRBJ2-7, with 10 bases lining up with TRBD2. V shed 0 bases, J shed 6 bases, and the junction held 0 bases outside the gene matches. Germline CDR1 and CDR2: SGDLS and YYNGEE. The CDR3 sequence is 13 residues long. The DNA for the CDR3 is TGTGCCAGCAGCGTAGGGACTAGCGGCGAGCAGTACTTC. This gives the protein CASSVGTSGEQYF.

V and J are TRBV6-2 or TRBV6-3 and TRBJ2-5, with 12 bases identical to TRBD2. V gave up 7 bases and J gave up 4 bases; unmatched junction bases: 10. Germline V gene data show CDR1 as MNHEY and CDR2 as SVGEGT. The CDR3 is 16 amino acids. The CDR3, as DNA: TGTGCCAGCAACCCGCTAGCGGGAGGGACAGGAGAGACCCAGTACTTC. Encoded protein: CASNPLAGGTGETQYF.

This clonotype has a count of ten or more. The chain employs TRBV27 and TRBJ2-7; 7 bases are a match to TRBD1. The CDR3 runs 14 residues. CDR1 is MNHEY, CDR2 SMNVEV, per germline (reference sequence). Trimming cost V 5 bases and J 3 bases; bases outside gene matches: 7. The chain's CDR3 is CASSLGTAGYEQYF. CDR3 nucleotides: TGTGCCAGCAGTCTTGGGACAGCAGGCTACGAGCAGTACTTC.

The chain combines TRBV11-2 with TRBJ2-7; 9 bases are shared with TRBD2. With 3 bases clipped from V and 7 bases from J, the junction kept 10 bases outside the gene matches. The CDR3 extends over 15 amino acids. Germline V gives CDR1 SGHAT, CDR2 FQNNGV. The CDR3 reads CASSFDGGGAREQYF. CDR3 nucleotide sequence: TGTGCCAGCAGCTTTGACGGCGGGGGGGCTCGGGAGCAGTACTTC.

This clonotype showed up just a few times. The V and J genes are TRBV4-2 and TRBJ1-4; 8 bases agree with TRBD1. Germline trimming cut 0 bases from V and 7 bases from J; bases unmatched to any gene: 4. CDR1 and CDR2 (germline): LGHNA, YNFKEQ. The CDR3 length is 15 residues. Written as DNA, the CDR3 is TGTGCCAGCAGCCAAGACCAGGGGGCGCGTGAAAAACTGTTTTTT. Residues: CASSQDQGAREKLFF.

This clonotype was recorded at least ten times. The rearrangement uses TRBV20-1 and TRBJ1-5, with D possibly matching TRBD1 (6 bases). There are 12 residues in the CDR3. Trimming stripped 3 bases from V and 7 bases from J, with 10 bases between. Germline CDR1 and CDR2: DFQATT and SNEGSKA (reference sequence). The CDR3 loop is CSASRGVQPQHF. Here the CDR3 DNA reads TGCAGTGCTAGTAGGGGGGTCCAGCCCCAGCATTTT.

V usage is TRBV3-1 and J usage is TRBJ2-3; weak D call: TRBD2 (6 bases). This CDR3 has 15 amino acids. The germline V gene has CDR1 LGHDT and CDR2 YNNKEL (reference sequence). V was clipped by 2 bases and J by 4 bases, with 13 bases between them. The CDR3 sequence: CASSQLSGSPDTQYF. The CDR3, as DNA: TGTGCCAGCAGCCAACTCTCCGGGAGTCCAGATACGCAGTATTTT.

This clonotype was counted at least ten times. V gene TRBV20-1 combines with J gene TRBJ2-1; D may correspond to TRBD1 or TRBD2 (5 bases each). V was trimmed by 0 bases and J by 9 bases, leaving 15 bases between them. CDR3 length: 14 residues. CDR1 DFQATT and CDR2 SNEGSKA come from the germline V gene (reference sequence). The CDR3 DNA is TGCAGTGCTAGAGATCTGCGTTCAGGGACTGAGCAGTTCTTC. Encoded protein: CSARDLRSGTEQFF.

The CDR3 nucleotides read TGCGCCAGCAGCCAAGAACCAGGAAATCAGCCCCAGCATTTT. This gives the protein CASSQEPGNQPQHF. The chain employs TRBV4-1 and TRBJ1-5; D gene ambiguous. V lost 0 bases to trimming and J lost 4 bases, with 7 bases between them. The CDR3 spans 14 residues. The germline gives CDR1 MGHRA, CDR2 YSYEKL.

The sample holds a few counts of this clonotype. The chain combines TRBV11-3 with TRBJ2-7; D is unclear. Looked up from germline, CDR1 is SGHNT and CDR2 is YENEEA. CDR3 length equals 13 residues. The V and J ends lost 5 bases and 3 bases respectively, with 11 bases between them. The CDR3 region has the DNA TGTGCCAGCAGCGAAGGGAACGGCTACGAGCAGTACTTC. Encoded protein: CASSEGNGYEQYF.

In its sample, this clonotype was seen many times. The J gene is TRBJ2-3, the V gene TRBV12-3 or TRBV12-4; D ambiguous. CDR3 length: 12 residues. V was pared by 4 bases and J by 7 bases, with 9 bases between. The CDR3, as DNA: TGTGCCAGCAGTTCGACCTCCTATACGCAGTATTTT. This codes for CASSSTSYTQYF.

This chain connects TRBV9 to TRBJ2-6; TRBD2 aligns across 14 bases. Looked up from germline, CDR1 is SGDLS and CDR2 is YYNGEE. This CDR3 region has 21 residues. The ends lost 4 bases at V and 4 bases at J; junction bases unmatched: 16. The CDR3 coding sequence is TGTGCCAGCAGCCCAATTAAGTCGACTAGCGGGGGGGCCAGGGGGGCCAACGTCCTGACTTTC. This codes for CASSPIKSTSGGARGANVLTF.

The chain couples TRBV7-2 to TRBJ1-6, with D unresolved. This CDR3 spans 14 amino acids. Trimming stripped 4 bases from V and 4 bases from J, with 8 bases between. Germline-derived CDR1 and CDR2 are SGHTA and FQGNSA. The CDR3 DNA sequence: TGTGCCAGCAGCTACACAAGTTATAATTCACCCCTCCACTTT. Its protein product is CASSYTSYNSPLHF.

This clonotype has a count of ten or more. This chain joins TRBV6-2 or TRBV6-3 and TRBJ2-1; 7 positions match TRBD1. This CDR3 spans 14 amino acids. With V trimmed by 6 bases and J by 9 bases, 11 bases remained unmatched. The germline V gene has CDR1 MNHEY and CDR2 SVGEGT. The CDR3 loop is CASSDTGVVGEQFF. The CDR3 bases are TGTGCCAGCAGCGATACAGGGGTTGTTGGTGAGCAGTTCTTC.

The J gene is TRBJ1-2, the V gene TRBV11-2; D remains ambiguous. The CDR3 is made up of 14 amino acids. The germline CDR1 and CDR2 sequences are SGHAT and FQNNGV. Trimming left V 5 bases short and J 7 bases short, with 17 bases between. The CDR3: CASSQPGSLGGYTF. In nucleotides, the CDR3 is TGTGCCAGCAGCCAGCCGGGGTCCTTGGGTGGCTACACCTTC.

There are a few counts of this clonotype. This chain uses TRBV29-1 with TRBJ2-3, with D hard to call. Deletions cut 6 bases from V and 7 bases from J, with 17 bases between. The CDR3 contains 13 residues. Germline V gene sequence: CDR1 SQVTM, CDR2 ANQGSEA. CDR3 bases: TGCAGCGTGCCGTCCGAGACTTTCCATACGCAGTATTTT. This codes for CSVPSETFHTQYF.